These 12 T cell receptor beta chains came from one sample sequenced in a study of cytomegalovirus exposure and HLA in healthy donors. PCR employed 60 Vbeta and 13 Jbeta primers. Here immunoSEQ multiplex PCR was the method, and the copy in TCRdb shows in-frame clones only, minus some. Of 120,000 to 150,000 clones listed, around 73% are singletons. Material for sequencing was PBMCs. These receptors were taken from a human donor in good health.

The V gene is TRBV7-3, the J gene TRBJ2-2; D is possibly TRBD1 (6 bases). Trimming removed 8 bases at V and 3 bases at J, with 13 bases between. CDR1 is SGHTA, CDR2 FQGTGA, per germline. CDR3 length: 14 amino acids. The CDR3 loop reads CASGRGLDTGELFF. CDR3 DNA: TGTGCCAGCGGCAGGGGTCTAGACACCGGGGAGCTGTTTTTT.

The chain recombines TRBV11-2 with TRBJ2-5; weak D call: TRBD2 (5 bases). V gave up 1 base and J gave up 7 bases, with 13 bases separating them. Germline CDR1 and CDR2: SGHAT and FQNNGV. This CDR3 comprises 14 residues. The CDR3 here is CASSLAGDGGTQYF. CDR3 nucleotides: TGTGCCAGCAGCTTAGCGGGCGACGGAGGGACCCAGTACTTC.

The chain recombines TRBV7-8 with TRBJ2-7; a weak D match, TRBD1 (6 bases). Trimming took 1 base from V and 6 from J, leaving 13 bases between them. Germline V gene sequence: CDR1 SGHVS, CDR2 FQNEAQ. CDR3 length: 14 amino acids. The CDR3 DNA is TGTGCCAGCAGCTTAGATGGACCCAGGGGCGAGCAGTACTTC. Protein sequence: CASSLDGPRGEQYF.

On this clone itself: At one end, the junction sequence differs from germline, possibly due to a read error. CDR3 region: CASSLGRGAQETQYF. CDR3 in DNA: TGTGCTAGCAGCTTAGGTCGGGGAGCCCAAGAGACCCAGTACTTC. J is TRBJ2-5 and V is TRBV7-7; the D gene is possibly TRBD2 (5 bases). This CDR3 is 15 amino acids long. Germline V gene sequence: CDR1 SSHAT, CDR2 FNYEAQ (reference sequence).

This clone occurred a few times. The chain links TRBV30 to TRBJ2-7; D unclear. Trimming left V 1 base short and J 3 bases short, with 19 bases between. The CDR3 spans 16 residues. Germline V gene data show CDR1 as GTSNPN and CDR2 as SVGIG (reference sequence). The CDR3 sequence: CAWSDETGPDGYEQYF. Here the CDR3 DNA reads TGTGCCTGGAGTGACGAAACGGGTCCCGATGGCTACGAGCAGTACTTC.

The chain couples TRBV5-1 to TRBJ1-1, with 7 bases fitting TRBD1. The V gene's germline CDR1 is SGHRS and CDR2 YFSETQ. This CDR3 is built from 14 residues. Trimming at V came to 3 bases and at J to 3 bases, leaving 5 bases not matched to a gene. CDR3: CASSSRQGHTEAFF. For the CDR3, the DNA is TGCGCCAGCAGCTCCAGACAGGGACACACTGAAGCTTTCTTT.

V usage is TRBV7-9 and J usage is TRBJ2-1; D call uncertain. Germline V gene data show CDR1 as SEHNR and CDR2 as FQNEAQ (reference sequence). This CDR3 region has 13 residues. The ends were cut back, 5 bases at V and 3 bases at J, with 8 bases in the middle. The CDR3 DNA follows: TGTGCCAGCAGCCCACCGGGCTACAATGAGCAGTTCTTC. It encodes CASSPPGYNEQFF.

In its sample, this clone was seen once. The gene calls are TRBV4-1 and TRBJ1-3; D not resolved. The CDR3 runs 11 residues. The V end lost 1 base, the J end lost 8 bases, and 3 bases lay between the germline ends. Germline V gene lookup returns CDR1 MGHRA and CDR2 YSYEKL. Here the CDR3 reads CASSQAYTIYF. CDR3 nucleotide sequence: TGCGCCAGCAGCCAAGCTTACACCATATATTTT.

The V gene is TRBV10-2, the J gene TRBJ1-1; D is possibly TRBD1 (5 bases). Germline CDR1 and CDR2: WSHSY and SAAADI. Between the trimmed V and J ends, which lost 4 bases and 4 bases, there was a span of 16 bases. The CDR3 runs 15 residues. This CDR3 reads CASSGPRVPRTEAFF. In DNA, the CDR3 is TGCGCCAGCAGTGGTCCCAGGGTCCCTCGCACTGAAGCTTTCTTT.

The V gene is TRBV7-9, the J gene TRBJ1-2; TRBD1 is a possible D gene (5 bases). Germline V gene sequence: CDR1 SEHNR, CDR2 FQNEAQ (reference sequence). There are 16 residues in the CDR3. The ends were cut back, 1 base at V and 4 bases at J, with 16 bases in the middle. The CDR3 nucleotides read TGTGCCAGCAGCTTAGTGAGCGCCCCCGGGGGCTATGGCTACACCTTC. Amino acid sequence: CASSLVSAPGGYGYTF.

Here the CDR3 reads CASSTRTGGWETQYF. CDR3 coding DNA: TGTGCCAGCAGCACAAGGACAGGGGGCTGGGAGACCCAGTACTTC. V and J are TRBV5-4 and TRBJ2-5; 11 bases match TRBD1. V shed 4 bases and J 5 bases; nucleotides not matched to a gene: 7. CDR3 length: 15 residues. Germline lookup yields CDR1 SGHNT and CDR2 YYREEE (reference sequence).

The rearrangement links TRBV5-6 to TRBJ1-2; D ambiguous. CDR3 length: 14 residues. Germline CDR1 and CDR2: SGHDT and YYEEEE. V shed 4 bases and J shed 4 bases, with 14 bases lying between them. CDR3 sequence (DNA): TGTGCCAGCAGCCGCCTCGGGGTTCTCTATGGCTACACCTTC. It specifies CASSRLGVLYGYTF.